This T cell receptor beta chain was documented in a study of OX40 agonist ivuxolimab in advanced cancers. On the study more broadly: The patients got ivuxolimab, which is an agonistic anti-OX40 (CD134) antibody. At 0.01 to 10 mg/kg, ivuxolimab was administered intravenously to patients every 2 weeks. Patients were around 83% male with ages roughly 20 to 85, mean about 60. Partial responses were seen in three patients, one with hepatocellular carcinoma and two with cutaneous melanoma.

The V end was cut by 5 bases, the J end by 4 bases, with 11 bases between. The germline V gene has CDR1 SGDLS and CDR2 YYNGEE. The CDR3 runs to 13 residues. Assay: immunoSEQ multiplex PCR; the TCRdb copy retains only in-frame clones and omits some. The sample yields 30,000 to 35,000 clones, about four fifths seen once. The sequence was obtained from an adult with an advanced solid tumor such as melanoma, head and neck, liver or kidney cancer. This sample comprised CD4+ or CD8+ T cells sorted from blood, obtained in a trial of the OX40 agonist ivuxolimab. V and J are TRBV9 and TRBJ2-3; perhaps D is TRBD1 or TRBD2 (6 bases each). CDR3 DNA: TGTGCCAGCAGAAGGGGGGAGGCAGATACGCAGTATTTT. It is translated as CASRRGEADTQYF.